This TCR beta chain was obtained from a study of blood T cell repertoires in COVID-19. Germline V gene data show CDR1 as SNHLY and CDR2 as FYNNEI. After removal of 10 bases from V and 18 bases from J, the junction contained 19 bases not matched to a gene. This CDR3 region has 14 residues. Clones were read by immunoSEQ multiplex PCR, and TCRdb kept only the in-frame ones, dropping some. The table includes about 310,000 clones, around 87% detected once. This receptor was identified in a man aged 50-59 years with active or convalescent COVID-19. Source material: peripheral blood. The chain recombines TRBV2 with TRBJ1-6; 9 bases match TRBD1. The CDR3 DNA sequence: TGTGCCACAAAGGCCGGGACAGGGCATTCATCGGGCCACTTT. Translated: CATKAGTGHSSGHF.